These T cell receptor beta chains were read from a single sample in a study of tumor-infiltrating lymphocytes in glioblastoma multiforme. TCRdb reanalysed the multiplex PCR reads using MiXCR and keeps one entry per CDR3 protein. The sample records about 19,000 distinct CDR3 sequences, 60% to 80% being singletons. The material sequenced was peripheral blood. All receptors derive from a male donor with glioblastoma. The CDR3 runs from the conserved cysteine through the conserved F or W. D genes are given only for firm matches. A clone size is listed for some rows: how often the clone was seen (once, few, many), or a class if it is expanded.

size: .; J: TRBJ1-2; V: TRBV18; D: .; CDR3: CASSPRSGDGYTF; DNA: TGTGCCAGCTCACCACGTTCAGGGGATGGCTACACCTTC
size: .; J: TRBJ2-1; V: TRBV12-3/TRBV12-4; D: TRBD2; CDR3: CASGRTTSGRTSSYNEQFF; DNA: TGTGCCAGCGGACGCACTACTAGCGGGAGGACGAGCTCCTACAATGAGCAGTTCTTC
size: many; J: TRBJ1-2; V: TRBV5-6; D: .; CDR3: CASRRRDGLYGYTF; DNA: TGTGCCAGCAGAAGAAGGGACGGACTCTATGGCTACACCTTC
size: .; J: TRBJ1-5; V: TRBV20-1; D: .; CDR3: CNARASGVDQPQHF; DNA: TGCAATGCTAGGGCATCGGGGGTCGATCAGCCCCAGCATTTT
size: few; J: TRBJ1-1; V: TRBV6-5; D: .; CDR3: CASSPVGGATEAFF; DNA: TGTGCCAGCAGCCCAGTTGGGGGAGCAACTGAAGCTTTCTTT
size: .; J: TRBJ2-2; V: TRBV6-1; D: .; CDR3: CASSVPNTGELFF; DNA: TGTGCCAGCAGTGTCCCGAACACCGGGGAACTGTTTTTT
size: .; J: TRBJ1-2; V: TRBV29-1; D: .; CDR3: CSVTGVASYYDYTF; DNA: TGCAGCGTGACCGGGGTAGCGAGCTACTATGACTACACCTTC
size: few; J: TRBJ1-2; V: TRBV7-8; D: .; CDR3: CASSLEGVQTPGYTF; DNA: TGTGCCAGCAGCTTAGAAGGGGTCCAGACTCCGGGCTACACCTTC
size: once; J: TRBJ2-1; V: TRBV20-1; D: .; CDR3: CSARDPARKVMVNEQSF; DNA: TGCAGTGCTAGAGATCCCGCTCGGAAGGTGATGGTGAATGAGCAGTCCTTC
size: many; J: TRBJ2-1; V: TRBV5-1; D: .; CDR3: CASSPDVPYNEQFF; DNA: TGCGCCAGCAGCCCCGATGTCCCCTACAATGAGCAGTTCTTC
size: .; J: TRBJ1-2; V: TRBV11-2; D: .; CDR3: CASSPVRRGGYTF; DNA: TGTGCCAGCAGCCCCGTACGGAGGGGTGGCTACACCTTC
size: few; J: TRBJ2-7; V: TRBV5-1; D: TRBD1; CDR3: CASSLAGTGSYEQYF; DNA: TGCGCCAGCAGCTTGGCCGGGACAGGGAGCTACGAGCAGTACTTC
size: .; J: TRBJ2-1; V: TRBV29-1; D: .; CDR3: CSVENPQSWGSPLGRENERFF; DNA: TGCAGCGTTGAAAACCCACAGTCTTGGGGGTCACCCCTCGGACGGGAAAATGAGCGGTTCTTC
size: .; J: TRBJ2-4; V: TRBV6-5; D: TRBD1; CDR3: CASSYSSGGVGIQYF; DNA: TGTGCCAGCAGTTACAGCTCAGGGGGCGTAGGTATTCAGTACTTC
size: .; J: TRBJ1-3; V: TRBV7-9; D: .; CDR3: CTSSLSLGPGNTIYF; DNA: TGTACCAGCAGCTTAAGCCTGGGCCCTGGAAACACCATATATTTT
size: many; J: TRBJ2-5; V: TRBV5-8; D: TRBD1; CDR3: CASSRRQGIETQYF; DNA: TGTGCCAGCAGCCGGCGACAGGGGATCGAGACCCAGTACTTC
size: .; J: TRBJ2-2; V: TRBV11-2; D: .; CDR3: CASSPGPGFADTGELVF; DNA: TGTGCCAGCAGTCCAGGGCCGGGATTTGCGGACACCGGGGAGCTGGTTTTT
size: .; J: TRBJ2-1; V: TRBV20-1; D: .; CDR3: CSASFYNEQFF; DNA: TGCAGTGCTAGCTTCTACAATGAGCAGTTCTTC
size: .; J: TRBJ1-1; V: TRBV20-1; D: .; CDR3: CSVRSGGPEAFF; DNA: TGCAGTGTTCGCTCGGGCGGGCCTGAAGCTTTCTTT
size: once; J: TRBJ2-2; V: TRBV12-3/TRBV12-4; D: .; CDR3: CASSLSSRGRTGELFF; DNA: TGTGCCAGCAGTTTAAGTTCCAGGGGGAGGACCGGGGAGCTGTTTTTT
size: once; J: TRBJ2-1; V: TRBV4-2; D: .; CDR3: CASSLSSGTYNEQFF; DNA: TGTGCCAGCAGCCTAAGTAGCGGAACCTACAATGAGCAGTTCTTC
size: .; J: TRBJ2-7; V: TRBV5-4; D: .; CDR3: CASSVLGHDLSYEQYF; DNA: TGTGCCAGCAGCGTCCTGGGACACGACCTCTCCTACGAGCAGTACTTC
size: .; J: TRBJ2-3; V: TRBV11-2; D: .; CDR3: CVSSSGIWADTQYF; DNA: TGTGTCAGCAGCTCGGGAATATGGGCGGATACGCAGTATTTT
size: few; J: TRBJ1-2; V: TRBV6-7; D: .; CDR3: CASSLPQGSPGYTF; DNA: TGTGCCAGCAGTCTTCCACAGGGATCACCTGGCTACACCTTC
size: once; J: TRBJ2-7; V: TRBV11-2; D: .; CDR3: CASSLVPGSSYEQYF; DNA: TGTGCCAGCAGCTTAGTTCCAGGAAGCTCCTACGAGCAGTACTTC
size: .; J: TRBJ2-5; V: TRBV11-2; D: TRBD1; CDR3: CASSLLSAGGKETQYF; DNA: TGTGCCAGCAGCTTATTGTCGGCAGGGGGAAAGGAGACCCAGTACTTC
size: few; J: TRBJ2-1; V: TRBV11-2; D: .; CDR3: CASSHIPNEQFF; DNA: TGTGCCAGCAGCCACATTCCCAATGAGCAGTTCTTC
size: many; J: TRBJ2-1; V: TRBV20-1; D: TRBD2; CDR3: CSALSGRALEEQFF; DNA: TGCAGTGCCCTTAGCGGGAGGGCCCTCGAGGAGCAGTTCTTC
size: few; J: TRBJ1-1; V: TRBV11-1; D: TRBD1; CDR3: CASSLEEWDSEAFF; DNA: TGTGCCAGCAGCTTAGAGGAGTGGGACAGCGAGGCTTTCTTT
size: .; J: TRBJ2-7; V: TRBV4-2; D: TRBD2; CDR3: CAISPEAGGLEQYF; DNA: TGTGCCATCAGCCCTGAGGCGGGGGGCCTCGAGCAGTACTTC
size: .; J: TRBJ2-1; V: TRBV11-2; D: .; CDR3: CASSTLSRVRNEQFF; DNA: TGTGCCAGCAGCACCTTGTCGAGAGTTCGCAATGAGCAGTTCTTC
size: .; J: TRBJ1-4; V: TRBV20-1; D: .; CDR3: CGARGSNEKLFF; DNA: TGCGGTGCTAGAGGAAGTAATGAAAAACTGTTTTTT
size: once; J: TRBJ1-2; V: TRBV6-5; D: TRBD1; CDR3: CASTKTGGYYGYTF; DNA: TGTGCCAGCACTAAGACAGGGGGCTACTATGGCTACACCTTC
size: .; J: TRBJ1-5; V: TRBV28; D: .; CDR3: CASSLGFQPQHF; DNA: TGTGCCAGCAGTTTAGGGTTTCAGCCCCAGCATTTT
size: .; J: TRBJ2-3; V: TRBV6-5; D: .; CDR3: CASRRGRGSDTQYF; DNA: TGTGCCAGCAGGCGGGGCAGGGGATCAGATACGCAATATTTT
size: .; J: TRBJ2-7; V: TRBV20-1; D: TRBD2; CDR3: CIARDSVGRGYEQYF; DNA: TGTATTGCTAGAGATTCCGTGGGGAGGGGCTACGAGCAGTACTTC
size: .; J: TRBJ2-5; V: TRBV20-1; D: TRBD1; CDR3: CSARVNRGETQYF; DNA: TGCAGTGCTAGGGTAAACAGGGGCGAGACCCAGTACTTC
size: .; J: TRBJ2-5; V: TRBV11-2; D: TRBD1; CDR3: CASSLGLDRVSEETQYF; DNA: TGTGCCAGCAGCTTAGGTTTGGACAGGGTCTCCGAGGAGACCCAGTACTTC
size: .; J: TRBJ2-1; V: TRBV11-2; D: .; CDR3: CASLSSRNNEQFF; DNA: TGTGCCAGCTTATCTTCAAGAAACAATGAGCAGTTCTTC
size: .; J: TRBJ2-2; V: TRBV5-6; D: .; CDR3: CASSLWREDTGELFF; DNA: TGTGCCAGCAGCTTATGGAGGGAGGACACCGGGGAGCTGTTTTTT
size: .; J: TRBJ2-5; V: TRBV28; D: .; CDR3: CASSPGGEPQETQYF; DNA: TGTGCCAGCAGCCCCGGGGGAGAGCCACAAGAGACCCAGTACTTC
size: many; J: TRBJ1-2; V: TRBV5-1; D: TRBD1; CDR3: CASSPGTGIYGYTF; DNA: TGCGCCAGCAGCCCCGGGACAGGGATCTATGGCTACACCTTC
size: .; J: TRBJ1-1; V: TRBV29-1; D: .; CDR3: CSVEEREAFF; DNA: TGCAGCGTTGAAGAGAGGGAAGCTTTCTTT
size: .; J: TRBJ2-3; V: TRBV7-8; D: .; CDR3: CASSFGSTHTQYF; DNA: TGTGCCAGCAGCTTTGGGAGCACACATACGCAGTACTTT
size: .; J: TRBJ2-1; V: TRBV6-5; D: .; CDR3: CASRTDRQYRAYNEQFF; DNA: TGTGCCAGCAGAACTGACAGACAATACCGGGCGTACAATGAGCAGTTCTTC
size: .; J: TRBJ1-1; V: TRBV11-2; D: TRBD1; CDR3: CASSLQGALKAFF; DNA: TGTGCCAGCAGCTTGCAGGGGGCTCTCAAAGCTTTCTTT
size: .; J: TRBJ2-2; V: TRBV11-2; D: .; CDR3: CASSSGHIRNTGELFF; DNA: TGTGCCAGCAGTTCAGGACACATTAGGAACACCGGGGAGCTGTTTTTT
size: .; J: TRBJ2-2; V: TRBV29-1; D: TRBD1; CDR3: CSVVGTGMPGELFF; DNA: TGCAGCGTTGTAGGGACAGGGATGCCCGGGGAGCTGTTTTTT
size: few; J: TRBJ2-5; V: TRBV5-1; D: TRBD1; CDR3: CASSSTTGGVGETQYF; DNA: TGCGCCAGCAGCTCTACGACAGGGGGTGTAGGAGAGACCCAGTACTTC
size: many; J: TRBJ2-2; V: TRBV6-2/TRBV6-3; D: TRBD1; CDR3: CASSYFTGTGGIGELFF; DNA: TGTGCCAGCAGTTACTTCACCGGGACAGGGGGGATCGGGGAGCTGTTTTTT
size: .; J: TRBJ2-1; V: TRBV11-2; D: .; CDR3: CASRLAAGKDNEQFF; DNA: TGTGCCAGCAGGTTAGCGGCAGGGAAAGACAATGAGCAGTTCTTC
size: .; J: TRBJ2-7; V: TRBV11-2; D: .; CDR3: CASSLGLYEQYF; DNA: TGTGCCAGCAGCTTAGGGCTATACGAGCAGTACTTC
size: .; J: TRBJ2-7; V: TRBV29-1; D: .; CDR3: CGVEETIYEQYF; DNA: TGCGGCGTTGAAGAGACCATCTACGAGCAGTACTTC
size: .; J: TRBJ2-1; V: TRBV4-2; D: TRBD2; CDR3: CASSPVAGFYNEQFF; DNA: TGTGCCAGCAGCCCGGTAGCGGGCTTCTACAATGAGCAGTTCTTC
size: .; J: TRBJ1-1; V: TRBV19; D: .; CDR3: CANSMEGVGTEAFF; DNA: TGTGCCAATAGTATGGAGGGAGTAGGCACTGAAGCTTTCTTT